This T cell receptor (beta chain) is from a study of blood T cell repertoires in COVID-19 (dated by TCRdb to the early 2020s). For the study in its entirety: Samples covering the acute and convalescent phases of COVID-19 were provided by collaborators in the United States, Italy and Spain. Subjects who had been exposed to COVID-19, were actively infected with it, or had recovered from it provided the deeply sampled blood TCRbeta repertoires that made up the dataset. Nearly every sample came with metadata listing a de-identified subject ID, COVID-19 status, age in years and sex. Where available, HLA class I and class II types were obtained from metadata supplied by the sample provider rather than from assay-based typing. The repertoires were made available in a free public database intended to serve as a resource for research on the immune response to SARS-CoV-2. The prospective study material was composed of cDNA or gDNA derived from T cells, B-cell-depleted T cells, or PBMCs. The samples were drawn from two sources: the first 160 participants of the ongoing ImmuneRACE study, and fewer than 1,500 subjects contributed by 6 global collaborators.

The CDR3 contains 15 residues, cysteine and phenylalanine counted. The read is trimmed to its CDR3 DNA, 45 bases read in frame from base 1. CDR1 and CDR2 (SNHLY, FYNNEI) derive from the germline V gene. V sheds 4 bases and J sheds 0 bases, leaving 11 bases between their ends. Broad study findings and their caveats: The amount of clinical and demographic metadata varied by source and participant and was provided uncurated.

TCRbeta CDR3 regions were amplified from genomic DNA using the immunoSEQ Assay, a bias-controlled multiplex PCR. The study's own analysis went as follows. Within the assay, amplification of reference gene primers was used to estimate how many nucleated cells each sample contained. To quantify the absolute abundance of each unique TCRbeta CDR3 rearrangement, sequence reads were collapsed and filtered. For each sample, productive Simpson clonality was calculated as the square root of Simpson's diversity index over productive rearrangements. This immuneACCESS table, as held by TCRdb, lists in-frame sequences with V and J called but not all clones. Of the missing ones, under half trace to an unresolved V gene in checked studies; the others have no known cause. Clonal size and the V and J genes are those of that table, whereas D and trimming came from the DNA. This sample lists about 200,000 clones; roughly 90% were detected once. The ten largest clones take up 0.65% to 0.85% of the sample.

Regarding this clone: What antigen it recognizes has not been identified. Base quality data are lacking; no much larger clone is found one base away.

In Seattle, one collaborating source enrolled patients while the infection was active and tracked those patients longitudinally over the course of disease. The collaborating institutions used their own protocols to collect whole blood in K2EDTA tubes. Collaborator samples were shipped for TCRbeta analysis as frozen whole blood, isolated PBMCs, or DNA extracted from either sample type. The chain joins TRBV2 to TRBJ2-3; the D gene is perhaps TRBD2, on 5 matching bases. The clonotype originates from a man between 60 and 70 years old with COVID-19, enrolled during active disease. The specimen was peripheral blood. The CDR3 protein is CASSARTSSTDTQYF. The DNA sequence is given as TGTGCCAGCAGTGCTAGGACTTCTAGCACAGATACGCAGTATTTT.